Here is one TCR beta chain with its context. Its cognate antigen has yet to be identified. No per-base quality is available; no much larger clone lies one base away. TCRbeta CDR3 regions were amplified from genomic DNA using the immunoSEQ Assay, a bias-controlled multiplex PCR. From the authors' description of their analysis: Within the assay, amplification of reference gene primers was used to estimate how many nucleated cells each sample contained. To quantify the absolute abundance of each unique TCRbeta CDR3 rearrangement, sequence reads were collapsed and filtered. For each sample, productive Simpson clonality was calculated as the square root of Simpson's diversity index over productive rearrangements. TCRdb took over this immuneACCESS table, retaining in-frame rearrangements with V and J assigned. Such tables are incomplete; in checked studies, under half of the missing clones stem from an unresolved V gene, and the remainder is unexplained. That table furnishes V, J and clone size, whereas the DNA furnished D and trimming. This sample is represented by approximately 220,000 clones; about four fifths of them were singletons. Jointly, the top ten make up about 2.7% of the sample.

These data are taken from a study of blood T cell repertoires in COVID-19 (dated by TCRdb to 2020 to 2022). About the full investigation: The collaborator samples originated in the United States, Italy and Spain and spanned the acute and convalescent phases of COVID-19. The material from the prospective study consisted of cDNA or gDNA derived from T cells, B-cell-depleted T cells, or PBMCs. Deeply sampled blood TCRbeta repertoires from subjects exposed to, actively infected with, or recovered from COVID-19 were included in the dataset. The repertoires were released in a freely available public database meant as a resource for research on the immune response to SARS-CoV-2. The samples were drawn from the first 160 participants of the ongoing ImmuneRACE study and from some 1,300 subjects provided by 6 global collaborators. The sample metadata nearly always contained a de-identified subject ID, COVID-19 status, age in years and sex. HLA class I and class II types, where available, came from metadata supplied by the sample provider rather than from assay-based typing. What the work shows at the level of the full study, not this receptor alone: How much clinical and demographic metadata was included differed by source and by participant, and the metadata was provided uncurated.

The collaborating institutions used their own protocols to collect whole blood in K2EDTA tubes. Collaborator samples were shipped for TCRbeta analysis as frozen whole blood, isolated PBMCs, or DNA extracted from either sample type. CDR1 and CDR2, per the germline V gene (reference sequence), are GTSNPN and SVGIG. V is clipped by 5 bases and J by 0 bases, and the sequence between their germline boundaries is 13 bases long. Spanning cysteine to phenylalanine, the CDR3 consists of 15 amino acids. CDR3 DNA only is kept here, 45 bases in frame from base 1. This chain joins TRBV30 to TRBJ1-4, with an unclear D gene assignment. Sequencing input: peripheral blood. The clonotype originates from a middle-aged woman with active or convalescent COVID-19. The bases read TGTGCCTGGGGAGTAGGACTCTCAACTAATGAAAAACTGTTTTTT. This codes for CAWGVGLSTNEKLFF.